One and the same sample provided the 22 T cell receptor beta chains below, sequenced in a study of OX40 agonist ivuxolimab in advanced cancers. Some clones are missing from TCRdb's copy, which holds only in-frame ones; the method was immunoSEQ multiplex PCR. The table lists over 70,000 clones, about 84% of them singletons. The starting material was CD4+ or CD8+ T cells sorted from blood, obtained in a trial of the OX40 agonist ivuxolimab. The source of these receptors is an adult with an advanced solid tumor such as melanoma, head and neck, liver or kidney cancer.

Only a few counts were recorded for this clone. The rearrangement joins TRBV11-1 to TRBJ2-7; 9 bases align to TRBD2. With V trimmed by 4 bases and J by 1 base, 5 bases remained unmatched. Germline V gene sequence: CDR1 SGHAT, CDR2 FQDESV (reference sequence). The CDR3 consists of 15 residues. Here the CDR3 DNA reads TGTGCCAGCAGCTCCCCGGCGGGGGGGTCCTACGAGCAGTACTTC. Translation gives CASSSPAGGSYEQYF. Full variable domain (missing parts from reference TRBV11-1 and TRBJ2-7): EAEVAQSPRYKITEKSQAVAFWCDPISGHATLYWYRQILGQGPELLVQFQDESVVDDSQLPKDRFSAERLKGVDSTLKIQPAELGDSAMYLCASSSPAGGSYEQYFGPGTRLTVT.

The V gene is TRBV19, the J gene TRBJ1-2; the D gene is possibly TRBD1 (5 bases). The V end lost 5 bases, the J end lost 4 bases, and 14 bases lay between the germline ends. CDR1 LNHDA and CDR2 SQIVND come from the germline V gene (reference sequence). The CDR3 is 14 amino acids. CDR3 in DNA: TGTGCCAGTAGTTTTGACAGAAAGGCCTATGGCTACACCTTC. Its translation is CASSFDRKAYGYTF.

V usage is TRBV5-1 and J usage is TRBJ2-7; weak D call: TRBD1 (6 bases). Deletions cut 0 bases from V and 2 bases from J, with 9 bases between. The CDR3 is 14 residues long. Germline assignment: CDR1 SGHRS and CDR2 YFSETQ. CDR3 sequence (DNA): TGCGCCAGCAGCTTGGAGCAGGGGACCTACGAGCAGTACTTC. This encodes CASSLEQGTYEQYF.

This rearrangement joins TRBV18 to TRBJ2-3; 15 bases map to TRBD2. This CDR3 spans 18 amino acids. V was pared by 3 bases and J by 5 bases, with 9 bases of the junction left unmatched. CDR1 is KGHSH, CDR2 LQKENI, per germline. The CDR3 reads CASSPRTSGRAKQDTQYF. The CDR3 DNA follows: TGTGCCAGCTCACCCCGGACTAGCGGGAGGGCCAAACAAGATACGCAGTATTTT.

This clone showed up just once. The chain carries TRBV7-2 and TRBJ1-2, with D hard to call. This CDR3 comprises 14 residues. V lost 1 base, J lost 7 bases, and 13 bases lay in between. Germline V CDR1 and CDR2: SGHTA, FQGNSA. CDR3 loop: CASSLDGWVGGYTF. The CDR3 nucleotides read TGTGCCAGCAGCTTAGACGGGTGGGTTGGTGGCTACACCTTC.

The V call is TRBV5-1, the J call TRBJ2-4; no reliable D call. Germline CDR1 and CDR2: SGHRS and YFSETQ. The CDR3 covers 13 residues. Trimming took 8 bases from V and 3 from J, leaving 12 bases between them. The CDR3 coding sequence is TGCGCCAGTACTGACACGGGCAAAAACATTCAGTACTTC. This encodes CASTDTGKNIQYF.

This clone was counted between two and nine times. The V call is TRBV6-1, the J call TRBJ1-5; 7 positions match TRBD1. Germline loops: CDR1 MNHNS, CDR2 SASEGT. The CDR3 extends over 15 amino acids. V shed 6 bases and J 7 bases; nucleotides not matched to a gene: 12. The CDR3 region has the DNA TGTGCCAGCAGCGATAGCAGGGGGGTCTGGCAGCCCCAGCATTTT. Protein sequence: CASSDSRGVWQPQHF.

The V call is TRBV6-5, the J call TRBJ1-1; D call uncertain. Germline CDR1 is MNHEY and CDR2 is SVGAGI. Trimming left V 7 bases short and J 0 bases short, with 6 bases between. The CDR3 is 12 amino acids. This CDR3 reads CASTGMNTEAFF. CDR3 DNA sequence: TGTGCCAGCACCGGAATGAACACTGAAGCTTTCTTT.

This sequence joins TRBV30 and TRBJ1-1, with 8 bases matching TRBD1. Per germline, CDR1 GTSNPN and CDR2 SVGIG (reference sequence). With V trimmed by 8 bases and J by 4 bases, 6 bases remained unmatched. CDR3 length: 12 residues. The CDR3 sequence: CAGDRLSTEAFF. CDR3 sequence (DNA): TGTGCCGGGGACAGGCTAAGCACTGAAGCTTTCTTT.

The chain employs TRBV7-2 and TRBJ2-5; 7 bases are shared with TRBD1. The V gene's germline CDR1 is SGHTA and CDR2 FQGNSA. The CDR3 is 15 residues long. J was trimmed by 5 bases and V by 7 bases; bases with no gene match: 13. CDR3 sequence: CASTLGTARRETQYF. Here the CDR3 DNA reads TGTGCCAGCACTCTCGGGACAGCTAGGAGGGAGACCCAGTACTTC.

This chain links TRBV21-1 with TRBJ2-7; TRBD1 is the table's D call and was not checked against the DNA. TRBV21-1 is assigned pseudogene status. The CDR3 has 15 residues. CDR3 in amino acids: CASSKNGTGRYEQYF. The CDR3 region has the DNA TGTGCCAGCAGCAAAAACGGGACAGGGAGATACGAGCAGTACTTC.

The CDR3 DNA sequence: TGTGCCAGCAGCCCGAGGGGGGCTGAAAACACTGAAGCTTTCTTT. It yields the protein CASSPRGAENTEAFF. V and J are TRBV11-2 and TRBJ1-1; a possible D gene is TRBD1 (6 bases). Germline V gene data show CDR1 as SGHAT and CDR2 as FQNNGV. This CDR3 is built from 15 residues. V was clipped by 5 bases and J by 2 bases, with 15 bases between them.

V and J are TRBV6-1 and TRBJ2-1, with 7 bases aligning to TRBD1. The germline V gene encodes CDR1 MNHNS and CDR2 SASEGT. This CDR3 has 16 amino acids. The trim removed 2 bases at V and 4 bases at J, leaving 8 bases unmatched. CDR3 region: CASSETGARGYNEQFF. The CDR3 nucleotides read TGTGCCAGCAGTGAAACTGGGGCCAGGGGGTACAATGAGCAGTTCTTC.

This chain uses TRBV15 with TRBJ2-1; TRBD2 agrees at 10 bases. The CDR3 is 17 residues long. Per the germline V gene, CDR1 is LNHNV and CDR2 is YYDKDF (reference sequence). The junction had 17 bases not matched to a gene; V was cut back by 9 bases and J by 6 bases. Here the CDR3 DNA reads TGTGCCACAAGCCGCCCGGTGATACTAGCGGGAAGCAATGAGCAGTTCTTC. Amino acids: CATSRPVILAGSNEQFF. The full variable domain, rest sourced from reference TRBV15 and TRBJ2-1, is DAMVIQNPRYQVTQFGKPVTLSCSQTLNHNVMYWYQQKSSQAPKLLFHYYDKDFNNEADTPDNFQSRRPNTSFCFLDIRSPGLGDTAMYLCATSRPVILAGSNEQFFGPGTRLTVL.

CDR3 nucleotides: TGTGCCAGCAGTCTTCACCCGAACACTGAAGCTTTCTTT. This sequence encodes CASSLHPNTEAFF. The V call is TRBV6-5, the J call TRBJ1-1; D not resolved. CDR3 length: 13 amino acids. Germline lookup yields CDR1 MNHEY and CDR2 SVGAGI. The V end was cut by 5 bases, the J end by 1 base, with 8 bases between.

The chain uses TRBV6-6 and TRBJ1-2; D gene unclear. Deletions cut 2 bases from V and 5 bases from J, with 9 bases between. In germline, CDR1 is MNHNY, CDR2 SVGAGI (reference sequence). The CDR3 extends over 13 amino acids. In DNA, the CDR3 is TGTGCCAGCAGTTACGGATCATTTTATGGCTACACCTTC. The encoded protein is CASSYGSFYGYTF.

This clone was detected a few times. This chain links TRBV7-6 with TRBJ1-4; 8 nucleotides line up with TRBD1. J lost 8 bases, V lost 5 bases, and 7 bases had no gene match. The CDR3 consists of 14 residues. The germline V gene encodes CDR1 SGHVS and CDR2 FNYEAQ. The CDR3 DNA sequence: TGTGCCAGCAGCCTCGGACAGGGAGGCGAAAAACTGTTTTTT. Encoded protein: CASSLGQGGEKLFF.

This clone has a handful of counts. The rearrangement joins TRBV19 to TRBJ2-3, with D possibly TRBD2 on 5 matching bases. Trimming shortened V by 8 bases and J by 0 bases, and 12 bases separated the two germline ends. CDR3 length: 14 amino acids. Germline CDR1 LNHDA, CDR2 SQIVND (reference sequence). For the CDR3, the DNA is TGTGCCAGTGGGTCGTGGACTAGCACAGATACGCAGTATTTT. It encodes CASGSWTSTDTQYF.

This rearrangement joins TRBV5-1 to TRBJ2-1; tentatively, D is TRBD1 or TRBD2 (5 bases each). Trimming removed 4 bases from V and 5 bases from J, with 10 bases in between. Per germline, CDR1 SGHRS and CDR2 YFSETQ. The CDR3 contains 13 residues. CDR3 protein: CASSHGANNEQFF. The CDR3 region has the DNA TGCGCCAGCAGCCACGGGGCCAACAATGAGCAGTTCTTC.

On this clone: A junction boundary mismatches the germline segment, possibly from a read error. The chain has TRBV7-2 and TRBJ1-3, with D uncertain. This CDR3 has 15 amino acids. Germline CDR1 and CDR2: SGHTA and FQGNSA. CDR3 protein: CASSFVPHSGNTIYF. CDR3 sequence (DNA): TGTGCCAGCAGCTTCGTTCCACACTCTGGCAACACCATATATTTT.

The rearrangement uses TRBV9 and TRBJ1-2, with TRBD1 as a possible D gene (5 bases). The V gene's germline CDR1 is SGDLS and CDR2 YYNGEE. V was cut by 2 bases and J by 7 bases, with 9 bases left in between. The CDR3 extends over 12 amino acids. CDR3 DNA sequence: TGTGCCAGCAGCGTTGAGGGGCTTGGCTACACCTTC. Translating gives CASSVEGLGYTF.

The chain couples TRBV6-5 to TRBJ1-1; a possible D gene is TRBD1 (5 bases). CDR1 is MNHEY, CDR2 SVGAGI, per germline. Trimming shortened V by 9 bases and J by 7 bases, and 21 bases separated the two germline ends. The CDR3 extends over 14 amino acids. The chain's CDR3 is CARRTGQGSVEAFF. DNA of the CDR3: TGTGCCAGGCGAACTGGACAAGGCTCCGTTGAAGCTTTCTTT.